The source of this T cell receptor (beta chain) is a study of blood T cell repertoires in COVID-19. Overall study context: Material from acute and convalescent COVID-19 was sourced from the United States, Italy and Spain. In each case, the material was cDNA or gDNA derived from T cells, B-cell-depleted T cells, or PBMCs.

There are a few counts of this clone. Germline V gene data show CDR1 as WSHSY and CDR2 as SAAADI. The CDR3 covers 13 residues. The V end was cut by 5 bases, the J end by 3 bases, with 8 bases between. Produced via immunoSEQ multiplex PCR; TCRdb's table is partial and in-frame only. The sample has roughly 63,000 clones, 60% to 80% seen once. The source material was peripheral blood. The TCR was taken from a man aged 80 or over with acute or convalescent COVID-19. The chain combines TRBV10-2 with TRBJ1-3; D unclear. In DNA, the CDR3 is TGCGCCAGCAGTCCGGTCATTGGAAACACCATATATTTT. This sequence encodes CASSPVIGNTIYF.